The 15 T cell receptor beta chains below come from one sample, sequenced in a study of graft-versus-host responses after intestinal transplantation. Their target antigens are unknown. The protocol was immunoSEQ multiplex PCR, while the TCRdb copy is restricted to in-frame clones and leaves out a portion. The table shows fewer than 110,000 clones, with about 91% occurring only once. The sequenced sample was unstimulated CD4+ T cells sorted from spleen or lymph node cells, obtained before transplant. Receptors were obtained from a human donor who was the organ donor for an intestinal transplant.

The table lists this clone with a few counts. The same CDR3 is also encoded by other DNA sequences in this sample. The rearrangement joins TRBV29-1 to TRBJ1-2, with 12 bases fitting TRBD1. The J segment lost 4 bases and the V segment lost 4 bases, leaving 13 bases of the junction unmatched. The CDR3 sequence is 17 residues long. Germline V gene sequence: CDR1 SQVTM, CDR2 ANQGSEA. In nucleotides, the CDR3 is TGCAGCGTTGGACCGGGACAGGGGGCGGGGGCTGGCTATGGCTACACCTTC. The encoded protein is CSVGPGQGAGAGYGYTF.

V and J are TRBV2 and TRBJ1-5; no reliable D call. CDR3 length: 16 amino acids. Germline CDR1 SNHLY, CDR2 FYNNEI. With 4 bases removed from V and 3 bases from J, the gap between germline ends came to 16 bases. The CDR3, as DNA: TGTGCCAGCAGTGCCCAAGCCCACCCGGCCAATCAGCCCCAGCATTTT. It yields the protein CASSAQAHPANQPQHF. The variable domain in full, with the rest retrieved from reference TRBV2 and TRBJ1-5, is EPEVTQTPSHQVTQMGQEVILRCVPISNHLYFYWYRQILGQKVEFLVSFYNNEISEKSEIFDDQFSVERPDGSNFTLKIRSTKLEDSAMYFCASSAQAHPANQPQHFGDGTRLSIL.

The chain carries TRBV6-1 and TRBJ1-2; D remains ambiguous. Trimming removed 1 base at V and 3 bases at J, with 12 bases between. The CDR3 is 15 amino acids. The germline CDR1 and CDR2 sequences are MNHNS and SASEGT. CDR3 sequence (DNA): TGTGCCAGCAGTGAAGGGGGAAGCCGTTACTATGGCTACACCTTC. Translation: CASSEGGSRYYGYTF.

The chain has TRBV7-9 and TRBJ2-5, with D uncertain. Between the trimmed V and J ends, which lost 0 bases and 4 bases, there was a span of 12 bases. CDR1 and CDR2 from the germline V gene are SEHNR and FQNEAQ (reference sequence). The length of the CDR3 is 15 residues. CDR3 amino acids: CASSLAGSRRETQYF. The CDR3 nucleotides read TGTGCCAGCAGCTTAGCGGGAAGCCGACGAGAGACCCAGTACTTC. The entire variable domain, with the rest obtained from reference TRBV7-9 and TRBJ2-5, is as follows: DTGVSQNPRHKITKRGQNVTFRCDPISEHNRLYWYRQTLGQGPEFLTYFQNEAQLEKSRLLSDRFSAERPKGSFSTLEIQRTEQGDSAMYLCASSLAGSRRETQYFGPGTRLLVL.

The chain carries TRBV6-5 and TRBJ2-2; 8 nucleotides line up with TRBD1. This CDR3 comprises 15 residues. Trimming cost V 10 bases and J 4 bases; bases outside gene matches: 11. From germline, CDR1 is MNHEY and CDR2 SVGAGI. This CDR3 is CATRKFRGRTGELFF. The CDR3 DNA follows: TGTGCCACTAGGAAATTCAGGGGGCGCACCGGGGAGCTGTTTTTT.

This clone has more than one count but fewer than ten. The chain links TRBV4-2 to TRBJ1-4, with TRBD1 identical over 7 bases. V gave up 0 bases and J gave up 0 bases; unmatched junction bases: 4. The CDR3 extends over 17 amino acids. The germline gives CDR1 LGHNA, CDR2 YNFKEQ. CDR3 amino acids: CASSQDVQGATNEKLFF. The CDR3 region has the DNA TGTGCCAGCAGCCAAGATGTGCAGGGGGCAACTAATGAAAAACTGTTTTTT.

The chain joins TRBV15 to TRBJ1-4; possible D gene TRBD1, 6 bases. V shed 5 bases and J shed 5 bases, with 15 bases lying between them. This CDR3 has 15 amino acids. The V gene's germline CDR1 is LNHNV and CDR2 YYDKDF (reference sequence). The CDR3 spells CATSPDRNRNEKLFF. The CDR3 nucleotides read TGTGCCACCAGCCCCGACAGGAACAGGAATGAAAAACTGTTTTTT.

This sequence joins TRBV6-6 and TRBJ1-5; 10 nucleotides agree with TRBD1. Trimming at V came to 5 bases and at J to 6 bases, leaving 4 bases not matched to a gene. CDR1 is MNHNY, CDR2 SVGAGI, per germline (reference sequence). This CDR3 region has 14 residues. CDR3 amino acids: CASSPDRGPQPQHF. The DNA for the CDR3 is TGTGCCAGCAGTCCTGACAGGGGGCCTCAGCCCCAGCATTTT.

The V and J genes are TRBV5-1 and TRBJ1-2, with 7 bases lining up with TRBD1. The length of the CDR3 is 16 residues. Germline CDR1 is SGHRS and CDR2 is YFSETQ. V gave up 4 bases and J gave up 6 bases; unmatched junction bases: 15. The chain's CDR3 is CASSPTTGLDLHGYTF. For the CDR3, the DNA is TGCGCCAGCAGCCCGACGACAGGGCTAGATCTACATGGCTACACCTTC.

J is TRBJ1-2 and V is TRBV6-1; TRBD1 matches 7 bases. Germline CDR1 reads MNHNS; CDR2 reads SASEGT. The V and J ends lost 6 bases and 4 bases, in that order; junction bases with no gene match: 8. The CDR3 has 14 amino acids. CDR3: CASSSGTAIYGYTF. CDR3 nucleotides: TGTGCCAGCAGCTCCGGGACAGCAATCTATGGCTACACCTTC.

The chain joins TRBV4-1 to TRBJ2-6, with 9 bases identical to TRBD1. CDR1 is MGHRA and CDR2 is YSYEKL in the germline V gene. CDR3 length equals 18 residues. The trim removed 1 base at V and 0 bases at J, leaving 4 bases unmatched. The CDR3 coding sequence is TGCGCCAGCAGCCAAGGGGGACAGGGTTACTCTGGGGCCAACGTCCTGACTTTC. Residues: CASSQGGQGYSGANVLTF.

This clone was found a few times. Other nucleotide sequences from this sample produce the same CDR3. The chain employs TRBV5-5 and TRBJ2-2; D is uncertain. Trimming pared 1 base from V and 6 bases from J, leaving 4 bases between. The CDR3 contains 12 residues. Germline V gene sequence: CDR1 SGHKS, CDR2 YYEKEE (reference sequence). DNA of the CDR3: TGTGCCAGCAGCTTGCCCCCCGGGGAGCTGTTTTTT. Translation gives CASSLPPGELFF.

This clone was counted a few times. CDR3 in DNA: TGTGCCAGCAGTGAGCCCCCCGACGGGGAGGCCTTTGGGGCCAACGTCCTGACTTTC. Translation: CASSEPPDGEAFGANVLTF. The genes are TRBV6-1 and TRBJ2-6, with D possibly TRBD2 on 6 matching bases. Between the trimmed V and J ends, which lost 3 bases and 3 bases, there was a span of 21 bases. The CDR3 covers 19 residues. From germline, CDR1 is MNHNS and CDR2 SASEGT.

This clone has just one count. The rearrangement uses TRBV6-5 and TRBJ2-3; D not certain. The CDR3 runs to 14 residues. Germline CDR1 is MNHEY and CDR2 is SVGAGI. Trimming took off 1 base at V and 0 bases at J, with 5 bases between the two ends. The CDR3 DNA reads TGTGCCAGCAGTTACTACGAGAGCACAGATACGCAGTATTTT. It codes for CASSYYESTDTQYF.

CDR3 sequence reads: CAISATSGTSTGELFF. The DNA for the CDR3 is TGTGCCATCAGCGCGACTAGCGGGACAAGCACCGGGGAGCTGTTTTTT. The gene calls are TRBV10-3 and TRBJ2-2, with 11 bases lining up with TRBD2. The CDR3 contains 16 residues. J lost 4 bases, V lost 6 bases, and 7 bases had no gene match. Germline assignment: CDR1 ENHRY and CDR2 SYGVKD.